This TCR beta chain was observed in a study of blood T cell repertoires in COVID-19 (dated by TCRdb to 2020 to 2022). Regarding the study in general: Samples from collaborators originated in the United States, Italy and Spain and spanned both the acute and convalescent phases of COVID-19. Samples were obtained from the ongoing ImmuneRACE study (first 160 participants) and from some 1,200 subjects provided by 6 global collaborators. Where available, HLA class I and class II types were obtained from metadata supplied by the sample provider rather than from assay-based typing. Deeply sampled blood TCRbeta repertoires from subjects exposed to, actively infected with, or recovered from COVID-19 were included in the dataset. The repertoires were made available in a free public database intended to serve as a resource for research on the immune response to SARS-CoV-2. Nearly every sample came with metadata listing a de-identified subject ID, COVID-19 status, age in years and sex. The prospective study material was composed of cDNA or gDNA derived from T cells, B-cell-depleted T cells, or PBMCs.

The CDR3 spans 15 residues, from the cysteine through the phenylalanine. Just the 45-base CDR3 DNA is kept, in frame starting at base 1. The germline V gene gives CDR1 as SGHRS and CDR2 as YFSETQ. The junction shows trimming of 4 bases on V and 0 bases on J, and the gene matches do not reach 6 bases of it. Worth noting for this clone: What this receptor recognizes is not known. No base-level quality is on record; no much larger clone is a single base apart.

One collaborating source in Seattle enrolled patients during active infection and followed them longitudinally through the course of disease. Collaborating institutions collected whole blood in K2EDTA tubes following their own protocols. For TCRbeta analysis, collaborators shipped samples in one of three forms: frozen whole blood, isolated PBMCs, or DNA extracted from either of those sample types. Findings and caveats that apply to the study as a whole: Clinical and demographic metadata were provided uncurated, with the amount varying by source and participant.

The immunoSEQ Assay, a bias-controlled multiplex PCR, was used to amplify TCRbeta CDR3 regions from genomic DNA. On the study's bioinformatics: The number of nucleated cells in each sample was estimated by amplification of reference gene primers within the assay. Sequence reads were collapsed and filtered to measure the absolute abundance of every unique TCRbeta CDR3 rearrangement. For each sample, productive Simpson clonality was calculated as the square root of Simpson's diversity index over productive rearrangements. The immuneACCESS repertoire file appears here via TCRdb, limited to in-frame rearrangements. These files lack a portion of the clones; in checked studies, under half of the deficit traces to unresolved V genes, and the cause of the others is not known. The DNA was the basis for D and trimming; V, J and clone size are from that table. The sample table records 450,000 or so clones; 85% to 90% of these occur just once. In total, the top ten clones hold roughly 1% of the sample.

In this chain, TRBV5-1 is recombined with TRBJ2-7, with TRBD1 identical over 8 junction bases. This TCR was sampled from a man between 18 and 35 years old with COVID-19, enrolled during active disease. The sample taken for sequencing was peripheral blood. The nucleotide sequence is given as TGCGCCAGCAGCAACGGGACAGGAAACTCCTACGAGCAGTACTTC. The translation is CASSNGTGNSYEQYF.